The 14 T cell receptor beta chains given below trace back to one sample, sequenced in a study of blood T cell repertoires in COVID-19. Using immunoSEQ multiplex PCR, the repertoire was profiled, and TCRdb retains in-frame clones only, with some absent. Of under 200,000 clones in the sample, approximately 87% were seen once. Specimen: peripheral blood. Receptors originate from an older woman with COVID-19, enrolled during active disease.

V and J are TRBV5-1 and TRBJ1-2; 8 bases are a match to TRBD1. Germline V CDR1 and CDR2: SGHRS, YFSETQ. CDR3 length: 15 residues. The J segment lost 2 bases and the V segment lost 2 bases, leaving 5 bases of the junction unmatched. CDR3 sequence reads: CASSFGQGENYGYTF. In DNA form, the CDR3 reads TGCGCCAGCAGCTTTGGACAGGGAGAGAACTATGGCTACACCTTC.

V usage is TRBV27 and J usage is TRBJ1-2; 10 bases are a match to TRBD1. This CDR3 region has 14 residues. Germline CDR1 and CDR2: MNHEY and SMNVEV (reference sequence). J lost 5 bases, V lost 4 bases, and 4 bases had no gene match. CDR3 residues: CASSSTGGAYGYTF. DNA for the CDR3: TGTGCCAGCAGTTCGACAGGGGGCGCGTATGGCTACACCTTC.

This chain joins TRBV11-2 and TRBJ2-2; 7 bases map to TRBD1. Germline-derived CDR1 and CDR2 are SGHAT and FQNNGV. CDR3 length: 15 residues. Trimming cost V 5 bases and J 2 bases; bases outside gene matches: 5. CDR3: CASSLDRTNTGELFF. CDR3 sequence (DNA): TGTGCCAGCAGCCTGGACAGGACTAACACCGGGGAGCTGTTTTTT.

The chain joins TRBV11-3 to TRBJ1-4; 8 bases fit TRBD1. This CDR3 contains 15 residues. The V segment lost 5 bases and the J segment 5 bases; nucleotides outside the gene matches: 7. Looked up from germline, CDR1 is SGHNT and CDR2 is YENEEA. The CDR3 DNA reads TGTGCCAGCAGCCTCCGTGACAGGGGAAATGAAAAACTGTTTTTT. Protein sequence: CASSLRDRGNEKLFF.

The chain links TRBV4-3 to TRBJ2-7; 9 bases line up with TRBD1. There are 18 residues in the CDR3. Trimming at V came to 4 bases and at J to 1 base, leaving 14 bases not matched to a gene. Germline CDR1 and CDR2: LGHNA and YSLEER. The CDR3 DNA follows: TGCGCCAGCAGCCCGGGAGAGGCGACAGGGGGATTATCCTACGAGCAGTACTTC. Protein product: CASSPGEATGGLSYEQYF.

The genes are TRBV28 and TRBJ2-7; TRBD1 might be the D (5 bases). The ends were cut back, 6 bases at V and 3 bases at J, with 24 bases in the middle. The CDR3 loop spans 17 amino acids. Germline lookup yields CDR1 MDHEN and CDR2 SYDVKM. CDR3 nucleotides: TGTGCCAGCAGCCTAGAGACAGTGACCGTTCTAGGCTACGAGCAGTACTTC. This encodes CASSLETVTVLGYEQYF. The full variable domain, its missing parts supplied by reference TRBV28 and TRBJ2-7, is DVKVTQSSRYLVKRTGEKVFLECVQDMDHENMFWYRQDPGLGLRLIYFSYDVKMKEKGDIPEGYSVSREKKERFSLILESASTNQTSMYLCASSLETVTVLGYEQYFGPGTRLTVT.

This clone was seen a single time. J is TRBJ1-4 and V is TRBV6-5; D not certain. The CDR3 covers 11 residues. Trimming left V 6 bases short and J 7 bases short, with 6 bases between. Germline CDR1 and CDR2: MNHEY and SVGAGI. CDR3 amino acids: CASSRGEKLFF. The CDR3 DNA reads as TGTGCCAGCAGCCGGGGTGAAAAACTGTTTTTT.

The chain uses TRBV5-6 and TRBJ2-6; TRBD1 agrees at 9 bases. CDR1 SGHDT and CDR2 YYEEEE come from the germline V gene. This CDR3 is built from 17 residues. Trimming removed 6 bases from V and 2 bases from J; junction bases left unmatched: 9. CDR3: CASTPDRGGTGANVLTF. The CDR3 region has the DNA TGTGCCAGCACCCCAGACAGGGGGGGAACTGGGGCCAACGTCCTGACTTTC.

This clone was counted a single time. The gene calls are TRBV7-6 and TRBJ1-1; the D is unclear. Looked up from germline, CDR1 is SGHVS and CDR2 is FNYEAQ. V lost 5 bases, J lost 4 bases, and 14 bases lay in between. CDR3 length equals 14 residues. CDR3 nucleotide sequence: TGTGCCAGCAGCACGAGAGGAGGTAGCACTGAAGCTTTCTTT. The encoded protein is CASSTRGGSTEAFF. Complete variable domain (other parts from reference TRBV7-6 and TRBJ1-1): GAGVSQSPRYKVTKRGQDVALRCDPISGHVSLYWYRQALGQGPEFLTYFNYEAQQDKSGLPNDRFSAERPEGSISTLTIQRTEQRDSAMYRCASSTRGGSTEAFFGQGTRLTVV.

The rearrangement links TRBV7-2 to TRBJ2-7; 10 positions agree with TRBD2. The V segment lost 1 base and the J segment 4 bases; nucleotides outside the gene matches: 10. Germline V CDR1 and CDR2: SGHTA, FQGNSA. The CDR3 runs 17 residues. The CDR3 loop reads CASSLVPSGSLAYEQYF. The CDR3 bases are TGTGCCAGCAGCTTAGTTCCTAGCGGGAGTCTTGCGTACGAGCAGTACTTC.

This clone has a handful of counts. The rearrangement links TRBV5-1 to TRBJ2-7; the match to TRBD1 covers 8 bases. V lost 0 bases to trimming and J lost 9 bases; unmatched junction nucleotides: 8. This CDR3 has 14 amino acids. Germline lookup yields CDR1 SGHRS and CDR2 YFSETQ. CDR3 sequence (DNA): TGCGCCAGCAGCTTGGGGGCCAGGGGGCAGGCGCAGTACTTC. This gives the protein CASSLGARGQAQYF.

The chain recombines TRBV6-1 with TRBJ1-3; possible D gene TRBD1, 6 bases. CDR1 and CDR2 from the germline V gene are MNHNS and SASEGT. The CDR3 runs to 16 residues. V gave up 3 bases and J gave up 2 bases, with 14 bases separating them. Here the CDR3 DNA reads TGTGCCAGCAGTGACCCTCCAGGGGAAGCTGGAAACACCATATATTTT. Residues: CASSDPPGEAGNTIYF.

This sequence joins TRBV7-9 and TRBJ1-2; 9 nucleotides align to TRBD1. The CDR3 has 15 residues. V shed 4 bases and J 8 bases; nucleotides not matched to a gene: 11. CDR1 is SEHNR and CDR2 is FQNEAQ in the germline V gene (reference sequence). CDR3 sequence: CASSSGTGGTWGYTF. In DNA, the CDR3 is TGTGCCAGCAGCTCTGGTACAGGGGGCACTTGGGGCTACACCTTC.

The CDR3 region has the DNA TGTGCCAGCAGGACAACTAGCAATCAGCCCCAGCATTTT. Encoded protein: CASRTTSNQPQHF. V usage is TRBV6-1 and J usage is TRBJ1-5; D unclear. Germline V gene sequence: CDR1 MNHNS, CDR2 SASEGT. V gave up 6 bases and J gave up 0 bases, with 6 bases separating them. This CDR3 comprises 13 residues.